These 25 T cell receptor beta chains originate from one sample sequenced in a study of regulatory T cells in long-lasting Graves disease. Library construction for TCR beta used iRepertoire HTBI primers and Arm-PCR of CDR3 regions. TCRdb reprocessed the multiplex PCR reads via MiXCR and lists one record per CDR3 protein. The sample carries about 530,000 distinct CDR3 sequences, around 16% recorded once. Time point noted: newly diagnosed GD, antithyroid drugs for less than 3 months. Scientists built the TCR library using RNA that was extracted from PBMCs. The same sample was also studied in work on T cells in Graves' hyperthyroidism and ophthalmopathy.

Here the sequenced sample was peripheral blood mononuclear cells (PBMCs), taken at new diagnosis, from a patient treated with antithyroid drugs. All receptors come from a woman aged 40-60 years with Graves disease.

This clonotype has a count of ten or more. The rearrangement links TRBV7-2 to TRBJ1-4, with D tentatively TRBD1 (5 bases). Germline V lookup: CDR1 SGHTA, CDR2 FQGNSA. V was cut by 2 bases and J by 5 bases, with 12 bases left in between. This CDR3 comprises 15 residues. The CDR3 DNA sequence: TGTGCCAGCAGCTTATCTCACAGACAGAATGAAAAACTGTTTTTT. It specifies CASSLSHRQNEKLFF.

The chain combines TRBV14 with TRBJ2-4, with D perhaps matching TRBD2 (6 bases). The CDR3 runs to 17 residues. CDR1 and CDR2 (germline): SGHDN, FVKESK. V was trimmed by 1 base and J by 2 bases, leaving 15 bases between them. Here the CDR3 reads CASSQVSGVGTKNIQYF. Here the CDR3 DNA reads TGTGCCAGCAGCCAAGTTTCGGGGGTAGGGACCAAAAACATTCAGTACTTC.

This clonotype was counted many times. The chain employs TRBV6-4 and TRBJ1-2, with unresolved D. The CDR3 spans 13 residues. Per the germline V gene, CDR1 is MRHNA and CDR2 is SNTAGT. The V and J ends lost 0 bases and 8 bases respectively, with 10 bases between them. The CDR3 DNA sequence: TGTGCCAGCAGTGACTCGATGGGTTGGGGCTACACCTTC. It is translated as CASSDSMGWGYTF.

The chain couples TRBV12-3 or TRBV12-4 to TRBJ2-2; 11 bases are shared with TRBD2. Trimming at V came to 7 bases and at J to 6 bases, leaving 7 bases not matched to a gene. The CDR3 totals 15 residues. The CDR3 reads CASTSPGLAAGELFF. For the CDR3, the DNA is TGTGCCAGCACCTCTCCGGGACTAGCGGCCGGGGAGCTGTTTTTT.

The table lists this clonotype with a few counts. The chain joins TRBV4-1 to TRBJ2-1; TRBD2 matches 7 bases. The CDR3 has 16 amino acids. Germline values: CDR1 MGHRA, CDR2 YSYEKL. The junction had 16 bases not matched to a gene; V was cut back by 4 bases and J by 10 bases. CDR3 region: CASSPESQRGFVEQFF. DNA of the CDR3: TGCGCCAGCAGCCCCGAGTCCCAGCGGGGATTCGTGGAGCAGTTCTTC.

The chain uses TRBV20-1 and TRBJ2-2; no definite D call. Germline CDR1 DFQATT, CDR2 SNEGSKA (reference sequence). V was shortened by 3 bases and J by 7 bases, with 15 bases between the two germline ends. The CDR3 has 14 residues. The CDR3 coding sequence is TGCAGTGCTAGTCGTTCCGAGTGGGGCGGGGAGCTGTTTTTT. Its protein is CSASRSEWGGELFF.

At least ten counts were recorded for this clonotype. The chain carries TRBV30 and TRBJ1-2; the D gene is possibly TRBD1 (5 bases). V was cut by 8 bases and J by 5 bases, with 6 bases left in between. The CDR3 has 9 residues. CDR1 and CDR2 (germline): GTSNPN, SVGIG (reference sequence). CDR3 bases: TGTGCCGGGGGATATGGCTACACCTTC. Translation gives CAGGYGYTF.

The rearrangement uses TRBV20-1 and TRBJ1-1; maybe TRBD1 (5 bases). This CDR3 is 14 amino acids long. V shed 0 bases and J shed 5 bases, with 13 bases lying between them. From germline, CDR1 is DFQATT and CDR2 SNEGSKA (reference sequence). The CDR3 loop is CSARDQGVRTEAFF. CDR3 bases: TGCAGTGCTAGAGATCAAGGGGTGCGGACTGAAGCTTTCTTT.

This clonotype was observed a few times. The rearrangement links TRBV6-1 to TRBJ2-1, with TRBD1 identical over 10 bases. Trimming removed 4 bases from V and 9 bases from J; junction bases left unmatched: 3. The CDR3 has 13 residues. The germline V gene encodes CDR1 MNHNS and CDR2 SASEGT. CDR3 DNA sequence: TGTGCCAGCAGTGCGGACAGGGGGATTGAGCAGTTCTTC. Amino acids: CASSADRGIEQFF.

This clonotype was recorded many times. The CDR3 DNA reads TGTGCCAGCAGTGGGGGGTGGCTTGGCACCGGGGAGCTGTTTTTT. This codes for CASSGGWLGTGELFF. The chain employs TRBV6-1 and TRBJ2-2; D could derive from TRBD1 or TRBD2 (5 bases each). The V gene lost 4 bases and the J gene lost 4 bases, with 13 bases spanning the gap. CDR1 is MNHNS, CDR2 SASEGT, per germline. This CDR3 has 15 residues.

Notes on this clonotype: A much larger clone is a single base away; this may be a read error. Since no conserved phenylalanine or tryptophan closes the CDR3, a read error is the likely cause. The V and J genes are TRBV10-3 and TRBJ2-5, with 9 bases fitting TRBD1. Germline V CDR1 and CDR2: ENHRY, SYGVKD. The CDR3 covers 14 residues. The junction had 9 bases not matched to a gene; V was cut back by 8 bases and J by 5 bases. In DNA, the CDR3 is TGTGCCATCTGTGGGGACAGGGATTGGGAGACCCAGTACCTC. Its protein is CAICGDRDWETQYL.

A note on this clonotype: A much larger clone is a single base away; this may be a read error. The chain carries TRBV18 and TRBJ2-3; no definite D call. CDR3 length: 15 amino acids. Germline CDR1 is KGHSH and CDR2 is LQKENI. This CDR3 reads CASSPQGNSNTEASF. CDR3 DNA: TGTGCCAGCTCACCACAGGGAAACTCGAACACTGAAGCTTCCTTT.

This clonotype was picked up a small number of times. The genes are TRBV18 and TRBJ2-5; D perhaps matches TRBD1 (6 bases). The CDR3 spans 13 residues. The V and J ends lost 2 bases and 5 bases respectively, with 9 bases between them. The germline CDR1 and CDR2 sequences are KGHSH and LQKENI. The chain's CDR3 is CASSPIQGETQYF. The CDR3 bases are TGTGCCAGCTCACCAATTCAGGGGGAGACCCAGTACTTC.

The rearrangement links TRBV10-3 to TRBJ1-2; TRBD1 is a possible D gene (6 bases). CDR1 and CDR2 from the germline V gene are ENHRY and SYGVKD. The CDR3 has 14 amino acids. V was trimmed by 6 bases and J by 7 bases, leaving 18 bases between them. CDR3 bases: TGTGCCATCAGCGACTCAGGGGCATATTTTGGCTACACCTTC. Encoded protein: CAISDSGAYFGYTF.

In its sample, this clonotype was seen many times. The chain uses TRBV27 and TRBJ2-7, with 8 bases aligning to TRBD1. The V gene end was trimmed by 6 bases and the J gene end by 7 bases; junction bases not matched to a gene: 5. The CDR3 totals 12 residues. Germline lookup yields CDR1 MNHEY and CDR2 SMNVEV (reference sequence). In DNA form, the CDR3 reads TGTGCCAGCAGGACAGGGGCGCGGGAGCAGTACTTC. Amino acids: CASRTGAREQYF.

This clonotype came up a few times. CDR3 sequence: CSAASGPGGEQFF. The CDR3 DNA follows: TGCAGTGCTGCTAGCGGACCTGGGGGTGAGCAGTTCTTC. The genes are TRBV20-1 and TRBJ2-1; TRBD2 matches at 7 bases. CDR3 length: 13 amino acids. J was trimmed by 9 bases and V by 5 bases; bases with no gene match: 10. Looked up from germline, CDR1 is DFQATT and CDR2 is SNEGSKA (reference sequence).

A word on this clonotype: A single base separates this from a much larger clone, so it may be a read error. This chain joins TRBV7-2 and TRBJ1-2; D possibly corresponds to TRBD1 (6 bases). The CDR3 is made up of 13 amino acids. Looked up from germline, CDR1 is SGHTA and CDR2 is FQGNSA. The V gene lost 4 bases and the J gene lost 3 bases, with 9 bases spanning the gap. CDR3 DNA: TGTGCCAGCAGCTCAAACAGGGACTATGGCTACACCTTC. Translated: CASSSNRDYGYTF. Supplemented by reference TRBV7-2 and TRBJ1-2, the full variable domain reads GAGVSQSPSNKVTEKGKDVELRCDPISGHTALYWYRQSLGQGLEFLIYFQGNSAPDKSGLPSDRFSAERTGGSVSTLTIQRTQQEDSAVYLCASSSNRDYGYTFGSGTRLTVV.

Many counts were recorded for this clonotype. This chain uses TRBV12-3 or TRBV12-4 with TRBJ2-5; D is unclear. V was clipped by 6 bases and J by 10 bases, with 12 bases between them. The CDR3 contains 11 residues. In DNA, the CDR3 is TGTGCCAGCAGCCGCAGCAGTTTCCAGTACTTC. It codes for CASSRSSFQYF.

The sample holds many counts of this clonotype. This chain connects TRBV28 to TRBJ1-2, with TRBD1 identical over 11 bases. The CDR3 extends over 18 amino acids. Germline trimming cut 6 bases from V and 8 bases from J; bases unmatched to any gene: 20. Looked up from germline, CDR1 is MDHEN and CDR2 is SYDVKM. The chain's CDR3 is CASSPKDRGRLRAGGYTF. Written as DNA, the CDR3 is TGTGCCAGCAGCCCTAAGGACAGGGGGCGCTTACGAGCGGGGGGCTACACCTTC.

This clonotype was detected ten times or more. The chain links TRBV27 to TRBJ1-5, with D uncertain. The germline CDR1 and CDR2 sequences are MNHEY and SMNVEV (reference sequence). The length of the CDR3 is 15 residues. The germline V and J ends were trimmed by 2 bases and 0 bases, with 8 bases remaining between them. The CDR3, as DNA: TGTGCCAGCAGTTTAGGCCTAAATAGCAATCAGCCCCAGCATTTT. Its translation is CASSLGLNSNQPQHF.

This clonotype has just a few counts. The junction and the germline gene differ at one end; a read error may be behind it. This rearrangement joins TRBV3-1 to TRBJ2-1; TRBD1 matches 10 bases. Germline loops: CDR1 LGHDT, CDR2 YNNKEL (reference sequence). This CDR3 is built from 12 residues. As DNA, the CDR3 is TGTGCCAGCAGCCGGACAGGGGGTGAGCAGCTCTTC. It specifies CASSRTGGEQLF.

Many counts were recorded for this clonotype. This sequence joins TRBV11-3 and TRBJ1-5, with D uncertain. CDR1 and CDR2 from the germline V gene are SGHNT and YENEEA. The CDR3 sequence is 13 residues long. V lost 3 bases and J 9 bases, leaving 12 bases between the germline ends. CDR3 sequence reads: CASSFSASAPQHF. CDR3 nucleotide sequence: TGTGCCAGCAGCTTTTCTGCTTCCGCGCCCCAGCATTTT.

This clonotype has more than one count but fewer than ten. The chain has TRBV13 and TRBJ2-7; D possibly corresponds to TRBD2 (5 bases). With 4 bases removed from V and 2 bases from J, the gap between germline ends came to 12 bases. The germline CDR1 and CDR2 sequences are PRHDT and FYEKMQ (reference sequence). The CDR3 is made up of 14 amino acids. The DNA of the CDR3 is TGTGCCAGCAGCTCTTCCCGGGGAGCCTACGAGCAGTACTTC. As protein: CASSSSRGAYEQYF.

This clonotype has only one observation. Mismatch with germline at one junction end may stem from a read error. The rearrangement links TRBV14 to TRBJ1-2; D gene uncertain. This CDR3 is built from 16 residues. Germline CDR1 is SGHDN and CDR2 is FVKESK. CDR3 loop: CASGQETRTGGYGYTF. The CDR3 region has the DNA TGTGCCAGCGGCCAAGAAACCAGGACCGGAGGCTATGGCTACACCTTC.

This clonotype has ten or more counts. The chain recombines TRBV20-1 with TRBJ2-4, with 12 bases identical to TRBD2. Germline V lookup: CDR1 DFQATT, CDR2 SNEGSKA (reference sequence). The CDR3 runs to 17 residues. Trimming cost V 0 bases and J 2 bases; bases outside gene matches: 5. The CDR3 region has the DNA TGCAGTGCTAGAGATACCCTAGCGGGGGGGCCCAAAAACATTCAGTACTTC. Its translation: CSARDTLAGGPKNIQYF.